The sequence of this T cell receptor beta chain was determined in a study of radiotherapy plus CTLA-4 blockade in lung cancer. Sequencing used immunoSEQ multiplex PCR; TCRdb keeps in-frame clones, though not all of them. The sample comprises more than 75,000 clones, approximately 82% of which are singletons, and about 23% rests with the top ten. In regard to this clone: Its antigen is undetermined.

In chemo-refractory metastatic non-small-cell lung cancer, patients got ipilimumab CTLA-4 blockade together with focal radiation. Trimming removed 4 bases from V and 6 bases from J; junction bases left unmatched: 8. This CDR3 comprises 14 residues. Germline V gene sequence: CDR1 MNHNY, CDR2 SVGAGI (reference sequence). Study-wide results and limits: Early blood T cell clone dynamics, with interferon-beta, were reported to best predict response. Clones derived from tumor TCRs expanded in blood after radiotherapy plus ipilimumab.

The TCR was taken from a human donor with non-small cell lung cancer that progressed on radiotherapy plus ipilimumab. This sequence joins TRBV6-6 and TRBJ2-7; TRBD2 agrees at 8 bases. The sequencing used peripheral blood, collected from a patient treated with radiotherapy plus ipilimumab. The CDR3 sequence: CASSSLGGAGEQYF. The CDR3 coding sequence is TGTGCCAGCAGTTCCCTCGGGGGGGCGGGCGAGCAGTACTTC.